This T cell receptor beta chain was obtained from a study of blood T cells in healthy people across ages. Trimming took off 5 bases at V and 4 bases at J, with 3 bases between the two ends. Germline V gene data show CDR1 as MDHEN and CDR2 as SYDVKM. This CDR3 is 12 amino acids long. Next came a second PCR, run for roughly 7 to 12 cycles, which used a sample-barcoded 5' primer along with a J-beta primer mix. TCRdb used MiXCR to reprocess the 5' RACE reads, holding one entry per CDR3 protein. The table shows some 1.8 million distinct CDR3 sequences, with about 39% occurring only once. Per-sample PBMC isolation yielded at least 7 million cells. This clonotype was seen repeatedly, ten times or more.

This receptor was taken from a human donor in good health. Sequencing input: blood. The chain combines TRBV28 with TRBJ2-6; D remains ambiguous. The CDR3 DNA follows: TGTGCCAGCAGTGGGGGGGCCAACGTCCTGACTTTC. Protein: CASSGGANVLTF.